This T cell receptor (beta chain) came from a study of T cells in Graves' hyperthyroidism and ophthalmopathy. CDR3 length equals 17 residues. Germline loops: CDR1 KGHSH, CDR2 LQKENI. V was pared by 5 bases and J by 1 base, with 14 bases of the junction left unmatched. Amplified TCR beta CDR3 regions derived from RNA transcripts. HTBI primers were employed in a first-round RT-PCR of the TCR CDR3. MiXCR was run by TCRdb on the multiplex PCR reads, yielding one entry per CDR3 protein. Of under 350,000 distinct CDR3 sequences listed, approximately 15% are singletons. This clonotype was seen ten or more times.

The receptor's source is a woman between 55 and 75 years old with Graves' ophthalmopathy. The chain employs TRBV18 and TRBJ2-7; TRBD1 agrees at 7 bases. Sequencing used blood. The CDR3 sequence: CASSAGQARTGSYEQYF. The CDR3 nucleotides are TGTGCCAGCTCAGCCGGACAGGCCCGGACTGGGTCCTACGAGCAGTACTTC.